The T cell receptor beta chain under discussion was sequenced for a study of T cell repertoires in ileal Crohn's disease (dated by TCRdb to the late 2010s). For context, the study as a whole: At the time of surgery, roughly 40% of patients were active smokers, and the median duration of disease was around eight years. Every patient underwent surgery because of a complication, which was stricturing disease in roughly 60% of cases and penetrating disease in about 39%. Roughly half of the patients were given postoperative therapy, with under 12 receiving thiopurines and 18 receiving anti-TNF agents. The M6 samples were biopsies of the neoterminal ileum collected during postoperative colonoscopy. The TCR repertoire was analysed in about 55 patients with Crohn's disease drawn from a prospective multicentre cohort. The study was conducted in parallel with a multicentre cohort that was designed to identify predictors of early endoscopic recurrence following ileocolonic resection. A Rutgeerts score above i0 was used to define endoscopic postoperative recurrence. A total of some 150 mucosal samples from some 57 patients were sequenced, collected from several sites on the surgical specimen and at postoperative endoscopy. Overall results and qualifications from the work: Endoscopic recurrence was linked to a higher percentage of high-frequency clones at surgery, and recurrence occurred in every patient whose clonality exceeded 26.8% (18/57). Only a subgroup of patients, of unstated size, had mucosal CD4 and CD8 T cells sorted and sequenced. More high-frequency clones were carried by sorted CD8 T cells than by CD4 T cells, suggesting that mucosal expansions were mainly CD8. Postoperative endoscopy timing varied within the first year after surgery, with a median delay of around 6.9 months. A significantly higher proportion of clonal expansions was observed in active smokers at surgery than in non-smokers (25.9% vs 17.9%, p=0.02).

What the time point label conveys for this sample: neoterminal ileum biopsy at postoperative endoscopy, about 6 months after surgery. Adults with ileal or ileocolonic Crohn's disease for whom ileocolonic resection was indicated were considered eligible. Whole ileal mucosal biopsies were kept frozen at -80 degrees C prior to DNA extraction. Genomic DNA was extracted from frozen whole biopsies with a TRizol-based method and quantified on a NanoDrop 2000 spectrophotometer. Around 0.45 micrograms of biopsy DNA per sample were submitted for commercial TCRB immunosequencing. Adaptive Biotechnology amplified the CDR3 regions from genomic DNA with a two-step multiplex PCR designed to control amplification bias. In the first PCR, primers covered every V and J gene segment, and in the second PCR, barcodes and Illumina adapters were added. CDR3 libraries were sequenced on an Illumina instrument. In the paper's pipeline: Analysis combined the vendor-provided pipelines with custom analysis of raw data in R/Bioconductor under R version 3.3.0. Clonality, which ranges from 0 to 1, was calculated as the inverse of the normalised Shannon entropy across all productive clones. The repertoire share taken up by the top 100 clones defined high-frequency clones, and only clones that passed a 95% confidence test were kept. The Simpson index measured repertoire diversity, and the Morisita-Horn index measured overlap between samples. The source is immuneACCESS, and TCRdb retained only in-frame sequences with V and J called. Part of the clones is not carried over; for the studies checked, unresolved V genes explain less than half of this, and the remainder is unexplained. V and J calls and clone size are copied from that table; D and trimming were computed from the DNA. The sample yields about 13,000 clones; around 80% were counted once. The ten largest clonotypes hold roughly a sixth of the sample.

As regards this clone: The target of this receptor is not known. Base qualities are not provided; no much larger clone lies one nucleotide away.

This sequence originates from an adult with Crohn's disease. Sequencing used ileal tissue.

Here is the DNA: TGCGCCAGCAGCTTACTGTTTGGAGAGACCCAGTACTTC. This encodes CASSLLFGETQYF. The chain joins TRBV5-1 to TRBJ2-5; a confident D gene designation cannot be given. The CDR3 runs 13 amino acids, cysteine and phenylalanine included. Left in the record is the CDR3 DNA by itself, 39 bases read in frame from the first base. At the junction V is shortened by 2 bases and J by 4 bases, with 9 bases in between. As encoded in the germline V gene, CDR1 is SGHRS while CDR2 is YFSETQ.